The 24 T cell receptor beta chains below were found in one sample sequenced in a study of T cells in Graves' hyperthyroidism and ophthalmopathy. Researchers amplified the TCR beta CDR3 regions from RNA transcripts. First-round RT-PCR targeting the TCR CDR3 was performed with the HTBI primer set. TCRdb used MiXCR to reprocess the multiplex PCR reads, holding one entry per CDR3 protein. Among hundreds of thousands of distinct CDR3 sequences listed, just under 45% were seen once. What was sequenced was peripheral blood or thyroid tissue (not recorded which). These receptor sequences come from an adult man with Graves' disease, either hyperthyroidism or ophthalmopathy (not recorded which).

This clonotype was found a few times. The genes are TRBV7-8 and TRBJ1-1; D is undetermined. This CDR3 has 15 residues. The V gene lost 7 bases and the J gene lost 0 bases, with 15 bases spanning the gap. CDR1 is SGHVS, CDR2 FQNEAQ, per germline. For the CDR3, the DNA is TGTGCCAGCATCAATCGGGCAGATATGAACACTGAAGCTTTCTTT. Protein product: CASINRADMNTEAFF.

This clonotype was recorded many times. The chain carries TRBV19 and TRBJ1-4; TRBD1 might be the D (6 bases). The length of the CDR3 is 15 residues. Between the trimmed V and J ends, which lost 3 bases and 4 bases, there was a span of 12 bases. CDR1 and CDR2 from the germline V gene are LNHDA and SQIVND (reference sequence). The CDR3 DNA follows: TGTGCCAGTAGTATCACACAGGGTGATAATGAAAAACTGTTTTTT. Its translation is CASSITQGDNEKLFF.

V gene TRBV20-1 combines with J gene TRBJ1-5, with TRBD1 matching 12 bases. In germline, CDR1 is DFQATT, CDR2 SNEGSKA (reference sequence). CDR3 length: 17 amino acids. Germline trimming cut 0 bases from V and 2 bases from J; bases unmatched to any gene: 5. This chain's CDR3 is CSARDRDRGPRNQPQHF. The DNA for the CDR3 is TGCAGTGCTAGAGATCGGGACAGGGGGCCGCGCAATCAGCCCCAGCATTTT.

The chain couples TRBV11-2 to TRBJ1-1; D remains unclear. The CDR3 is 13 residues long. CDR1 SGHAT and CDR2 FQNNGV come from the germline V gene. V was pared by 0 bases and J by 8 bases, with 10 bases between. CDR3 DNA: TGTGCCAGCAGCTTAGATTTTCGGAAAGAAGCTTTCTTT. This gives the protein CASSLDFRKEAFF.

CDR3 nucleotides: TGTGCCAGCAGCTTAAGTGGGACTAGCGGCGAGCAGTACTTC. This codes for CASSLSGTSGEQYF. The gene calls are TRBV7-2 and TRBJ2-7, with 11 nucleotides matching TRBD2. This CDR3 is 14 amino acids long. V lost 2 bases, J lost 6 bases, and 3 bases stayed unmatched. Germline V CDR1 and CDR2: SGHTA, FQGNSA.

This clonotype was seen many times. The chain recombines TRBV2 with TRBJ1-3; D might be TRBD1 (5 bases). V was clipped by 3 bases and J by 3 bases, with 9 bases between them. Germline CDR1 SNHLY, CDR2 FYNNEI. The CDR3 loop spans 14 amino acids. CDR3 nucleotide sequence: TGTGCCAGCAGTGACGGGGGGTATGGAAACACCATATATTTT. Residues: CASSDGGYGNTIYF.

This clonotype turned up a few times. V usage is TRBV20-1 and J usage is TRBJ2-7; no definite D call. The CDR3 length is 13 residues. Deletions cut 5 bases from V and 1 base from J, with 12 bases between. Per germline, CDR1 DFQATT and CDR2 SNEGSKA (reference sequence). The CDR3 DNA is TGCAGTGCTCCAGATGCTGGTTCCTACGAGCAGTACTTC. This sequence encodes CSAPDAGSYEQYF.

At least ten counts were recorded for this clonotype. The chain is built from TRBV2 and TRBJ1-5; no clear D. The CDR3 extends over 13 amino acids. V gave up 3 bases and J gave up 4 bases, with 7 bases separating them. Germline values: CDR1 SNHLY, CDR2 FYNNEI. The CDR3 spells CASSDSENQPQHF. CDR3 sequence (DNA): TGTGCCAGCAGTGACAGTGAGAATCAGCCCCAGCATTTT.

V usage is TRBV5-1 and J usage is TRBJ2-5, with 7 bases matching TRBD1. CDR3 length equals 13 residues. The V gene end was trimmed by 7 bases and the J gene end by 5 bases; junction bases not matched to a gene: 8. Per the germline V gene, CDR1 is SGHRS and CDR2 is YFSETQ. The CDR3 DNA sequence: TGCGCCAGCGGTGAAGGGGGCGGTGAGACCCAGTACTTC. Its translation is CASGEGGGETQYF.

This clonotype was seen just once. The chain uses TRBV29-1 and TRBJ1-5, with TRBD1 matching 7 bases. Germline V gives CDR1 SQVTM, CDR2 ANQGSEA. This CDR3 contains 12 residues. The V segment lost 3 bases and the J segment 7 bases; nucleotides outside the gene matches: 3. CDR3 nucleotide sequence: TGCAGCGTTGAGACAGGGCCCCAGCCCCAGCATTTT. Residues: CSVETGPQPQHF.

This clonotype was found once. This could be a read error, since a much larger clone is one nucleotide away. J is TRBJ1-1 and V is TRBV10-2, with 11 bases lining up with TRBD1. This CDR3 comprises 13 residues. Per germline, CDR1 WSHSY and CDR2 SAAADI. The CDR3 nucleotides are TGTGCCAGCAGTTGGACAGGGGGCATTGAAGCTTTCTTT. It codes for CASSWTGGIEAFF.

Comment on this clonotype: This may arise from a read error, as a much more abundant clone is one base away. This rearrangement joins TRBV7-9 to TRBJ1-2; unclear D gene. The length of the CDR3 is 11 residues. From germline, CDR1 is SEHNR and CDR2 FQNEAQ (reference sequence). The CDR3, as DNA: TGTGCCAGCAGCTTACTTAGTGGCCACACCTTC. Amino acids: CASSLLSGHTF.

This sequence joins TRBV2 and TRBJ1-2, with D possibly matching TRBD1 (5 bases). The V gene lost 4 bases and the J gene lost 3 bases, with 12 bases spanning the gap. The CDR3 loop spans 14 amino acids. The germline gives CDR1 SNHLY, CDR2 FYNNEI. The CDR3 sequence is CASSALGTDYGYTF. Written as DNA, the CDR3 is TGTGCCAGCAGTGCCCTCGGGACGGACTATGGCTACACCTTC.

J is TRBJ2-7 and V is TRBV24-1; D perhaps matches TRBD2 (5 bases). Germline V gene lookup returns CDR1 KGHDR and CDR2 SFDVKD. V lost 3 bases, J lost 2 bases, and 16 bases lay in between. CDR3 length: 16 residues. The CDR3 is CATSDPASDGTYEQYF. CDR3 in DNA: TGTGCCACCAGTGATCCAGCTTCCGACGGGACCTACGAGCAGTACTTC.

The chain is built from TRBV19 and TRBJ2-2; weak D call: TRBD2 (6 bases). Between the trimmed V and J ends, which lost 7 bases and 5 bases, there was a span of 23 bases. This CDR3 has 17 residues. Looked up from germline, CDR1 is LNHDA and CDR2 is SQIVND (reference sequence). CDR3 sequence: CASKSLARFPETGELFF. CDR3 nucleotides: TGTGCCAGTAAGTCACTAGCTAGGTTTCCAGAGACCGGGGAGCTGTTTTTT.

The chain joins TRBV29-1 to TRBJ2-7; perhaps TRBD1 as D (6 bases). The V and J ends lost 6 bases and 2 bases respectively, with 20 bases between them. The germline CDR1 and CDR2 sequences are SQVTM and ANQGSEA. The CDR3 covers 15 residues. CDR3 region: CSVEQGQGLTYEQYF. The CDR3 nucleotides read TGCAGCGTGGAGCAGGGGCAGGGGCTGACCTACGAGCAGTACTTC.

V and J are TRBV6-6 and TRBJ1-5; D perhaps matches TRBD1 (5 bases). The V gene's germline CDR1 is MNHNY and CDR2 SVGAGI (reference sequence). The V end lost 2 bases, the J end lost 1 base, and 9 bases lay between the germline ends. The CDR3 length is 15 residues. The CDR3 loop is CASSYGGESNQPQHF. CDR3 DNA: TGTGCCAGCAGTTACGGGGGGGAGAGCAATCAGCCCCAGCATTTT.

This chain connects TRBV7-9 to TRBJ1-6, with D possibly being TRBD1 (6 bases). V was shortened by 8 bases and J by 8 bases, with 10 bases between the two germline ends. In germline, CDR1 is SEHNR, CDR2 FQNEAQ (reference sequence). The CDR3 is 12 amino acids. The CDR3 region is CASWGLDSPLHF. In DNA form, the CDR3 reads TGTGCCAGCTGGGGGCTTGATTCACCCCTCCACTTT.

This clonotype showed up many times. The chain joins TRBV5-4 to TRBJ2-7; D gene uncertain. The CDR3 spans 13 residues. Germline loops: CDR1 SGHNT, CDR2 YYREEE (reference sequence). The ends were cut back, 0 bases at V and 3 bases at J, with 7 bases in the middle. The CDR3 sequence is CASSLGTLYEQYF. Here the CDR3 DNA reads TGTGCCAGCAGCTTGGGCACACTCTACGAGCAGTACTTC.

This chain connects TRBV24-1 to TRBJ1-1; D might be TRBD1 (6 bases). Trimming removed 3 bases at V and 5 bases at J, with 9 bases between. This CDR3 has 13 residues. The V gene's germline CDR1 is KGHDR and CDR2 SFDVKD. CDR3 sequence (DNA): TGTGCCACCAGTGATACAGGGAAGACTGAAGCTTTCTTT. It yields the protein CATSDTGKTEAFF.

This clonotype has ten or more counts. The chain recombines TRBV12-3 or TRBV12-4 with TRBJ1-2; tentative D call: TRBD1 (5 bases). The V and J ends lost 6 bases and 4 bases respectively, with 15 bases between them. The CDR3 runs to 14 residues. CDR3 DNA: TGTGCCAGCAGCACAGAGACAGTTTTCTATGGCTACACCTTC. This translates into CASSTETVFYGYTF.

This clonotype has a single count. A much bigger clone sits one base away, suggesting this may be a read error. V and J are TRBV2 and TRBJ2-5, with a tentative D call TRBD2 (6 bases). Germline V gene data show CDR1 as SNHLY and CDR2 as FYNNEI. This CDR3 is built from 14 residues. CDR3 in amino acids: CTSSDLSGQETQYF. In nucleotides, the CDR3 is TGTACCAGCAGTGACCTTAGCGGCCAAGAGACCCAGTACTTC.

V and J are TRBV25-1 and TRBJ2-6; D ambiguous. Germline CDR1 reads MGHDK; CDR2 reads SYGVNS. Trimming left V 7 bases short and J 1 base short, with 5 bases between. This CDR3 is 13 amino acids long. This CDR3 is CASKRSGANVLTF. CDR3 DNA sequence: TGTGCCAGCAAGAGATCTGGGGCCAACGTCCTGACTTTC.

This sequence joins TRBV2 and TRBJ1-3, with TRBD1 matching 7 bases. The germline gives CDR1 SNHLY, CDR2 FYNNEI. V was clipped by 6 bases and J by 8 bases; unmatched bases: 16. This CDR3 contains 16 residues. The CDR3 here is CASSQSGQGVGYTIYF. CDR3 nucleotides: TGTGCCAGCAGCCAAAGTGGGCAGGGGGTCGGCTACACCATATATTTT.